This T cell receptor (beta chain) emerged from a study of cytomegalovirus exposure and HLA in healthy donors. Primers included in the PCR were 60 Vbeta and 13 Jbeta primers. Method: immunoSEQ multiplex PCR; TCRdb's copy keeps in-frame clones and lacks some. The profile shows 150,000 to 250,000 clones, around 79% of them singletons. This clone appeared once. The antigen is undetermined. The CDR3 spans 14 residues. Germline V gives CDR1 SEHNR, CDR2 FQNEAQ (reference sequence). The V gene end was trimmed by 2 bases and the J gene end by 3 bases; junction bases not matched to a gene: 2. Findings and limits, study-wide: When analyzed later, a missense DCLRE1C variant was found to be linked to TCR beta V- and J-gene trimming. Most TCR beta V segments were productive about 90% or about 30% of the time in an earlier analysis.

The sequenced sample consisted of PBMCs. The chain recombines TRBV7-9 with TRBJ1-2; TRBD1 agrees at 8 bases. The sequence was obtained from a girl aged 5 to 17 in good health and CMV-seropositive. CDR3: CASSLQGADYGYTF. CDR3 bases: TGTGCCAGCAGCTTACAGGGGGCGGACTATGGCTACACCTTC.